These 31 T cell receptor beta chains were all obtained from the same sample, sequenced in a study of CD8 T cells in ankylosing spondylitis. TCRdb fed the 5' RACE reads into MiXCR, producing one record per CDR3 protein. The data hold about 260,000 distinct CDR3 sequences, with around 25% observed a single time. What was sequenced was blood, either unsorted or a sorted T cell fraction (not recorded which). These receptors all stem from a male donor with ankylosing spondylitis or in good health (not recorded which).

At least ten counts were recorded for this clonotype. The chain joins TRBV28 to TRBJ1-6; TRBD1 is a possible D gene (6 bases). Germline lookup yields CDR1 MDHEN and CDR2 SYDVKM. The CDR3 spans 12 residues. The V end lost 5 bases, the J end lost 10 bases, and 9 bases lay between the germline ends. CDR3 coding DNA: TGTGCCAGCAGTACAGGGTTCTCACCCCTCCACTTT. This encodes CASSTGFSPLHF.

The sample holds many counts of this clonotype. V usage is TRBV5-5 and J usage is TRBJ2-5; D is perhaps TRBD2 (6 bases). V dropped 2 bases and J dropped 4 bases, with 24 bases sitting between them. This CDR3 spans 18 amino acids. Germline CDR1 SGHKS, CDR2 YYEKEE (reference sequence). CDR3 loop: CASSLGGLRGFYGETQYF. CDR3 DNA sequence: TGTGCCAGCAGCTTAGGAGGGTTAAGGGGCTTTTATGGAGAGACCCAGTACTTC.

V gene TRBV6-5 combines with J gene TRBJ2-7, with D perhaps matching TRBD1 (6 bases). The CDR3 extends over 14 amino acids. The germline CDR1 and CDR2 sequences are MNHEY and SVGAGI. V lost 0 bases, J lost 3 bases, and 9 bases lay in between. The CDR3 loop is CASSYSGTNYEQYF. DNA for the CDR3: TGTGCCAGCAGTTACTCGGGGACAAACTACGAGCAGTACTTC.

V is TRBV10-1 and J is TRBJ2-1; D could derive from TRBD1 or TRBD2 (5 bases each). CDR1 and CDR2 from the germline V gene are WNHNN and SYGVQD (reference sequence). CDR3 length equals 13 residues. V was pared by 8 bases and J by 8 bases, with 16 bases between. CDR3 DNA: TGCGCCAGCCCCACCCGGGGCCGGGATGAGCAGTTCTTC. Its translation is CASPTRGRDEQFF.

The J gene is TRBJ1-5, the V gene TRBV20-1; D unresolved. In germline, CDR1 is DFQATT, CDR2 SNEGSKA (reference sequence). The germline V and J ends were trimmed by 2 bases and 0 bases, with 8 bases remaining between them. The CDR3 is made up of 14 amino acids. CDR3 DNA: TGCAGTGCTAGAAAAGACCGTAGCAATCAGCCCCAGCATTTT. Protein: CSARKDRSNQPQHF.

This clonotype was found a few times. This chain joins TRBV12-3 or TRBV12-4 and TRBJ2-1; D unresolved. The V end was cut by 5 bases, the J end by 0 bases, with 11 bases between. The CDR3 is made up of 15 amino acids. The CDR3 bases are TGTGCCAGCAGTCCTCGCCGGAGCTCCTACAATGAGCAGTTCTTC. It is translated as CASSPRRSSYNEQFF.

The chain couples TRBV12-3 or TRBV12-4 to TRBJ1-6; D might be TRBD1 (6 bases). V was shortened by 6 bases and J by 7 bases, with 7 bases between the two germline ends. This CDR3 spans 12 amino acids. This CDR3 is CASSQGNSPLHF. The DNA for the CDR3 is TGTGCCAGCAGCCAGGGGAATTCACCCCTCCACTTT.

This clonotype was seen a handful of times. This chain links TRBV20-1 with TRBJ2-5, with 7 bases that match TRBD1. The germline CDR1 and CDR2 sequences are DFQATT and SNEGSKA (reference sequence). The V and J ends lost 0 bases and 4 bases, in that order; junction bases with no gene match: 8. The CDR3 is made up of 15 amino acids. In nucleotides, the CDR3 is TGCAGTGCTAGAGATCCCACAGGGGTAATAGAGACCCAGTACTTC. This codes for CSARDPTGVIETQYF.

This clonotype was seen a handful of times. The V gene is TRBV20-1, the J gene TRBJ2-1, with D tentatively TRBD1 (7 bases). Germline assignment: CDR1 DFQATT and CDR2 SNEGSKA (reference sequence). This CDR3 contains 13 residues. The V end lost 3 bases, the J end lost 9 bases, and 15 bases lay between the germline ends. The CDR3 sequence: CSASQGTAGEQFF. The CDR3 DNA is TGCAGTGCTAGCCAAGGGACAGCGGGTGAGCAGTTCTTC.

This clonotype was counted a few times. The V and J genes are TRBV20-1 and TRBJ2-7; the D gene is possibly TRBD2 (6 bases). V lost 6 bases, J lost 6 bases, and 21 bases lay in between. Germline values: CDR1 DFQATT, CDR2 SNEGSKA (reference sequence). The CDR3 consists of 14 residues. CDR3 in DNA: TGCAGTGCGACGGGGGTTGGTCCCGGCCCCGAGCAGTACTTC. It yields the protein CSATGVGPGPEQYF.

V gene TRBV10-3 combines with J gene TRBJ2-1; D remains unclear. The germline CDR1 and CDR2 sequences are ENHRY and SYGVKD. Between the trimmed V and J ends, which lost 1 base and 15 bases, there was a span of 7 bases. The CDR3 has 10 residues. The CDR3 coding sequence is TGTGCCATCAGTGAGTTAGGTCCGTTCTTC. It codes for CAISELGPFF.

The chain joins TRBV12-3 or TRBV12-4 to TRBJ1-4, with D uncertain. V gave up 6 bases and J gave up 8 bases, with 10 bases separating them. CDR3 length: 12 amino acids. This CDR3 reads CASRSNGEKLFF. In nucleotides, the CDR3 is TGTGCCAGCAGATCCAATGGCGAAAAACTGTTTTTT.

The chain carries TRBV20-1 and TRBJ2-5; D is undetermined. The germline V and J ends were trimmed by 5 bases and 4 bases, with 8 bases remaining between them. Germline V gene data show CDR1 as DFQATT and CDR2 as SNEGSKA (reference sequence). This CDR3 is built from 11 residues. The DNA for the CDR3 is TGCAGTGCTCGCCTGCCAGAGACCCAGTACTTC. Translation: CSARLPETQYF.

The chain employs TRBV12-3 or TRBV12-4 and TRBJ2-5, with 11 positions matching TRBD1. The ends lost 5 bases at V and 5 bases at J; junction bases unmatched: 4. This CDR3 is 14 amino acids long. CDR3 region: CASSPGQGVETQYF. The CDR3 nucleotides read TGTGCCAGCAGTCCGGGACAGGGGGTCGAGACCCAGTACTTC.

The chain recombines TRBV5-5 with TRBJ2-7; 11 bases are a match to TRBD1. Germline V CDR1 and CDR2: SGHKS, YYEKEE (reference sequence). This CDR3 is 15 amino acids long. The trim removed 6 bases at V and 6 bases at J, leaving 11 bases unmatched. The CDR3 coding sequence is TGTGCCAGCAATCTCAGGGACAGGGGGGAAGGCGAGCAGTACTTC. This gives the protein CASNLRDRGEGEQYF. The full variable domain, its missing parts supplied by reference TRBV5-5 and TRBJ2-7, is DAGVTQSPTHLIKTRGQQVTLRCSPISGHKSVSWYQQVLGQGPQFIFQYYEKEERGRGNFPDRFSARQFPNYSSELNVNALLLGDSALYLCASNLRDRGEGEQYFGPGTRLTVT.

The table lists this clonotype with a few counts. The chain uses TRBV29-1 and TRBJ2-2; D unresolved. Per the germline V gene, CDR1 is SQVTM and CDR2 is ANQGSEA. V lost 7 bases and J lost 6, with 15 bases in between. This CDR3 contains 13 residues. The CDR3 region is CSAAGRRSGELFF. The CDR3 DNA reads as TGCAGCGCCGCCGGCAGGCGGTCCGGGGAGCTGTTTTTT.

In its sample, this clonotype was seen a few times. The CDR3 region has the DNA TGTGCCAGCAGTTACTCGTTTGGGTTGAACACCGGGGAGCTGTTTTTT. It translates to CASSYSFGLNTGELFF. The chain recombines TRBV6-5 with TRBJ2-2; D not resolved. Trimming shortened V by 0 bases and J by 1 base, and 9 bases separated the two germline ends. The V gene's germline CDR1 is MNHEY and CDR2 SVGAGI. This CDR3 is 16 amino acids long.

This clonotype was observed at least ten times. The chain uses TRBV10-3 and TRBJ2-3, with 8 bases identical to TRBD2. The V and J ends lost 7 bases and 6 bases, in that order; junction bases with no gene match: 6. In germline, CDR1 is ENHRY, CDR2 SYGVKD. This CDR3 region has 13 residues. This CDR3 is CAIKAGGLDTQYF. The CDR3 DNA sequence: TGTGCCATCAAGGCGGGGGGTTTGGATACGCAGTATTTT.

The rearrangement uses TRBV20-1 and TRBJ2-7, with 8 bases lining up with TRBD2. Germline CDR1 DFQATT, CDR2 SNEGSKA (reference sequence). Trimming removed 6 bases from V and 6 bases from J; junction bases left unmatched: 10. The CDR3 consists of 13 residues. CDR3 sequence (DNA): TGCAGTGCCTCTCCCGGACTAGCCGGCGAGCAGTACTTC. Its protein is CSASPGLAGEQYF.

This clonotype has only one observation. The gene calls are TRBV12-3 or TRBV12-4 and TRBJ2-3; TRBD1 is a possible D gene (6 bases). Trimming cost V 7 bases and J 2 bases, with 13 bases left between them. This CDR3 region has 14 residues. The CDR3 protein is CASKPGENTDTQYF. The CDR3 DNA is TGTGCCAGCAAACCAGGGGAGAACACAGATACGCAGTATTTT.

V is TRBV18 and J is TRBJ2-7; a weak D match, TRBD1 (5 bases). The germline V gene encodes CDR1 KGHSH and CDR2 LQKENI. Trimming cost V 3 bases and J 2 bases, with 11 bases left between them. The CDR3 has 14 amino acids. The DNA for the CDR3 is TGTGCCAGCTCACCGCTGACAGTAACCTACGAGCAGTACTTC. This encodes CASSPLTVTYEQYF.

This clonotype was seen a few times. The chain is built from TRBV12-3 or TRBV12-4 and TRBJ2-6; D is undetermined. Trimming cost V 5 bases and J 0 bases, with 14 bases left between them. The CDR3 contains 17 residues. CDR3 DNA: TGTGCCAGCAGTAGGGCCCCCACGGGCTCTGGGGCCAACGTCCTGACTTTC. It is translated as CASSRAPTGSGANVLTF.

The genes are TRBV6-5 and TRBJ1-6; D perhaps matches TRBD1 (6 bases). This CDR3 has 12 amino acids. Trimming left V 8 bases short and J 8 bases short, with 10 bases between. Germline V gene lookup returns CDR1 MNHEY and CDR2 SVGAGI. CDR3 sequence (DNA): TGTGCCAGCGGAGCAGGGGATTCACCCCTCCACTTT. It translates to CASGAGDSPLHF.

This clonotype was observed at least ten times. This chain uses TRBV20-1 with TRBJ1-6, with TRBD1 as a possible D gene (5 bases). The CDR3 extends over 14 amino acids. From germline, CDR1 is DFQATT and CDR2 SNEGSKA (reference sequence). The V gene lost 3 bases and the J gene lost 9 bases, with 15 bases spanning the gap. CDR3 sequence (DNA): TGCAGTGCTAGTCGAGGGACTATCGGTTCACCCCTCCACTTT. It is translated as CSASRGTIGSPLHF.

The table lists this clonotype with a few counts. J is TRBJ2-5 and V is TRBV10-3, with 9 bases matching TRBD2. Per the germline V gene, CDR1 is ENHRY and CDR2 is SYGVKD. Trimming cost V 7 bases and J 10 bases; bases outside gene matches: 16. This CDR3 spans 15 amino acids. The CDR3 bases are TGTGCCATCACCGAAAGCGGGGGGTACAAGAGAGGCCAGTACTTC. Its translation: CAITESGGYKRGQYF.

This chain joins TRBV10-1 and TRBJ2-3; 10 nucleotides agree with TRBD2. The V and J ends lost 2 bases and 3 bases, in that order; junction bases with no gene match: 8. The CDR3 contains 17 residues. Germline V gene sequence: CDR1 WNHNN, CDR2 SYGVQD (reference sequence). The CDR3: CASSEQRGGLGTDTQYF. CDR3 nucleotide sequence: TGCGCCAGCAGTGAGCAGCGGGGGGGCCTCGGGACAGATACGCAGTATTTT.

The rearrangement links TRBV5-5 to TRBJ2-2, with D possibly called TRBD1 or TRBD2 (5 bases each). The CDR3 has 15 amino acids. V gave up 0 bases and J gave up 6 bases, with 12 bases separating them. CDR1 and CDR2 from the germline V gene are SGHKS and YYEKEE (reference sequence). The CDR3 loop is CASSLGTRGAGELFF. The CDR3, as DNA: TGTGCCAGCAGCTTGGGGACGAGAGGGGCCGGGGAGCTGTTTTTT. The full variable domain, rest sourced from reference TRBV5-5 and TRBJ2-2, is DAGVTQSPTHLIKTRGQQVTLRCSPISGHKSVSWYQQVLGQGPQFIFQYYEKEERGRGNFPDRFSARQFPNYSSELNVNALLLGDSALYLCASSLGTRGAGELFFGEGSRLTVL.

The chain links TRBV4-1 to TRBJ2-7, with no clear D. V lost 0 bases and J 3 bases, leaving 6 bases between the germline ends. Germline values: CDR1 MGHRA, CDR2 YSYEKL. The length of the CDR3 is 13 residues. DNA of the CDR3: TGCGCCAGCAGCCAAGATGTGGGCTACGAGCAGTACTTC. Amino acids: CASSQDVGYEQYF.

This clonotype was observed many times. The chain links TRBV29-1 to TRBJ2-2; D remains unclear. CDR1 is SQVTM and CDR2 is ANQGSEA in the germline V gene. V lost 5 bases to trimming and J lost 5 bases, with 6 bases between them. The length of the CDR3 is 11 residues. This CDR3 reads CSVSWTGELFF. The CDR3 DNA reads as TGCAGCGTTTCCTGGACCGGGGAGCTGTTTTTT.

This clonotype was seen ten or more times. The V gene is TRBV12-3 or TRBV12-4, the J gene TRBJ2-5; TRBD2 aligns across 13 bases. This CDR3 has 13 amino acids. V was pared by 6 bases and J by 6 bases, with 1 base of the junction left unmatched. The CDR3 DNA follows: TGTGCCAGCAGGACTAGCGGGGGGAAGACCCAGTACTTC. Amino acid sequence: CASRTSGGKTQYF.

This clonotype was seen a single time. The chain uses TRBV2 and TRBJ2-7; 13 bases match TRBD2. This CDR3 has 19 residues. The V segment lost 11 bases and the J segment 1 base; nucleotides outside the gene matches: 20. Germline V gives CDR1 SNHLY, CDR2 FYNNEI. CDR3 DNA sequence: TGTGCCCACCCGTTCAGATCCGGACTAGCGGGGGATTCGTCCTACGAGCAGTACTTC. It yields the protein CAHPFRSGLAGDSSYEQYF.